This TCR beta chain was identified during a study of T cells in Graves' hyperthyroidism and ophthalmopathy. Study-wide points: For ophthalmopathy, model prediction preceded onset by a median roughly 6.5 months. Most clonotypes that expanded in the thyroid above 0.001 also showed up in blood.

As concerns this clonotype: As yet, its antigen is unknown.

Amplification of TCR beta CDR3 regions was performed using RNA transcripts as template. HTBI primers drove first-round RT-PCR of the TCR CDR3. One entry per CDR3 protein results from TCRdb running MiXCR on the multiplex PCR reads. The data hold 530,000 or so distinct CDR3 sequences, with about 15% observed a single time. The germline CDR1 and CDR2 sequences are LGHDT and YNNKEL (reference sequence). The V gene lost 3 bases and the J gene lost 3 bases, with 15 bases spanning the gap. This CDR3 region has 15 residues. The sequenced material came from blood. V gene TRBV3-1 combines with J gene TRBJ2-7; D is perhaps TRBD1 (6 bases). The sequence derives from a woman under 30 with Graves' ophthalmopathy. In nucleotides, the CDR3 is TGTGCCAGCAGCCATACAGACAGGAAATACTACGAGCAGTACTTC. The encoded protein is CASSHTDRKYYEQYF.